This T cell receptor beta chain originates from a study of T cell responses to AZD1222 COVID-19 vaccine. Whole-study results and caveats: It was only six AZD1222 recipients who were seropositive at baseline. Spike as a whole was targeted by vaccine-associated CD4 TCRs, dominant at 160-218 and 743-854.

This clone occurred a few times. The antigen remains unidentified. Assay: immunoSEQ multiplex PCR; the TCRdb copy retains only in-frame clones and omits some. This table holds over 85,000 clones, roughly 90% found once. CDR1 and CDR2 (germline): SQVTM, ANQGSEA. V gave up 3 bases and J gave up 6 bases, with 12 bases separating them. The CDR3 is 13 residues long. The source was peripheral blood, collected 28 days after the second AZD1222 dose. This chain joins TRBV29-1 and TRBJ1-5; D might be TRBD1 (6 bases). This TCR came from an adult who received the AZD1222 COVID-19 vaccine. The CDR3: CSVEYREGQPQHF. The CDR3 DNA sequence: TGCAGCGTTGAGTACAGGGAGGGTCAGCCCCAGCATTTT.